These T cell receptor beta chains were read from a single sample in a study of OX40 agonist ivuxolimab in advanced cancers. Sequencing was performed with immunoSEQ multiplex PCR; in TCRdb, only in-frame clones are kept and a portion is missing. The table lists 65,000 to 85,000 clones, roughly 90% of them singletons. The source material was CD4+ or CD8+ T cells sorted from blood, sampled in a trial of the OX40 agonist ivuxolimab. Receptors were obtained from an adult with an advanced solid tumor such as melanoma, head and neck, liver or kidney cancer. Both conserved end residues are part of each CDR3. The order of the fields is clone size, V gene, J gene, CDR3 protein. Only part of the rows carry a size: once, few, many, or a class if the clone is expanded.

-	TRBV20-1	TRBJ2-7	CSARLVHEQYF
-	TRBV2	TRBJ2-1	CASSSGYNEQFF
-	TRBV27	TRBJ1-1	CASSVGQMGGLATEAFF
-	TRBV27	TRBJ2-3	CASSKLAGVSSTDTQYF
-	TRBV10-2	TRBJ1-2	CASRRAGLDGYTF
-	TRBV28	TRBJ2-2	CASRSGLAGFNTGELFF
-	TRBV19	TRBJ1-5	CASSMRGQAQPQHF
-	TRBV14	TRBJ1-2	CASSLERTGVYGYTF
-	TRBV7-9	TRBJ2-2	CASSLPGELFF
-	TRBV4-2	TRBJ2-5	CASSQFRGRETQYF
-	TRBV5-1	TRBJ1-6	CASSRYPGAGEGSPLHF
-	TRBV5-1	TRBJ2-3	CASSLRTAGTDTQYF
-	TRBV6-5	TRBJ2-7	CASSYTTGASYEQYF
-	TRBV28	TRBJ1-2	CASSFSQIGYTF
-	TRBV5-6	TRBJ1-2	CASSLGQLNYGYTF
-	TRBV5-1	TRBJ2-7	CASSFGQGWNEQYF
-	TRBV7-9	TRBJ2-5	CASSPADTRQETQYF
-	TRBV30	TRBJ1-4	CAWNPTGGNEKLFF
-	TRBV29-1	TRBJ2-7	CSVEGRQAHEQYF
-	TRBV5-1	TRBJ2-2	CASSLARGASNTGELFF
-	TRBV7-8	TRBJ2-7	CASTPGTTGSYEQYF
-	TRBV2	TRBJ2-7	CASSDGLAALYEQYF
-	TRBV29-1	TRBJ2-7	CSVVEQGVSYEQYF
-	TRBV2	TRBJ2-1	CASSEGQGLWNEQFF
-	TRBV4-2	TRBJ2-1	CASSQEPGKREEVQFF
once	TRBV2	TRBJ1-4	CASSEFGGMNEKLFF